Listed below are T cell receptor beta chains from one sample, sequenced in a study of blood T cell repertoires in COVID-19. Produced via immunoSEQ multiplex PCR; TCRdb's table is partial and in-frame only. This sample yields 80,000 or so clones, of which roughly 79% are seen a single time; roughly 40% belongs to the top ten. Sample: peripheral blood. These receptors originate from an elderly man with acute or convalescent COVID-19. CDR3s include the opening cysteine and the closing phenylalanine or tryptophan. The order of the fields is clone size, D gene, V gene, J gene, CDR3 DNA, CDR3 protein. D genes are given only for firm matches. For some rows the clone size is stated as once, few or many, or as a class when expanded; others skip it.

clone size: .; D gene: TRBD1; V gene: TRBV5-1; J gene: TRBJ1-5; CDR3 DNA: TGCGCCAGCAGTCGGACAGGGAATCAGCCCCAGCATTTT; CDR3 protein: CASSRTGNQPQHF
clone size: .; D gene: TRBD1; V gene: TRBV10-1; J gene: TRBJ2-1; CDR3 DNA: TGCGCCAGCAGTCGCCGGGACAGGGGGCGAAATGAGCAGTTCTTC; CDR3 protein: CASSRRDRGRNEQFF
clone size: .; D gene: TRBD2; V gene: TRBV2; J gene: TRBJ2-3; CDR3 DNA: TGTGCCAGCAGTGAGGGTGGGTCTAGCGGGTGGCAAGAGACGCAGTATTTT; CDR3 protein: CASSEGGSSGWQETQYF
clone size: .; D gene: TRBD1; V gene: TRBV5-4; J gene: TRBJ1-1; CDR3 DNA: TGTGCCAGCAGCCCAGGGGGAATTAACACTGAAGCTTTCTTT; CDR3 protein: CASSPGGINTEAFF
clone size: once; D gene: .; V gene: TRBV18; J gene: TRBJ2-5; CDR3 DNA: TGTGCCAGCTCACCCCAAGGGGTAGAGACCCAGTACTTC; CDR3 protein: CASSPQGVETQYF
clone size: .; D gene: .; V gene: TRBV28; J gene: TRBJ1-5; CDR3 DNA: TGTGCCAGCAGTCCTCAGGGGACCCTTCAGCCCCAGCATTTT; CDR3 protein: CASSPQGTLQPQHF
clone size: .; D gene: .; V gene: TRBV19; J gene: TRBJ2-3; CDR3 DNA: TGTGCCAGTAGGGCTAGCTCCCCCACAGATACGCAGTATTTT; CDR3 protein: CASRASSPTDTQYF
clone size: .; D gene: TRBD2; V gene: TRBV28; J gene: TRBJ2-1; CDR3 DNA: TGTGCCAGCAGTCCCTTAGCGGGCAGCTCCTACAATGAGCAGTTCTTC; CDR3 protein: CASSPLAGSSYNEQFF
clone size: .; D gene: .; V gene: TRBV2; J gene: TRBJ1-4; CDR3 DNA: TGTGCCAGCAGTGAGAGGGAAATTCATGAAAAACTGTTTTTT; CDR3 protein: CASSEREIHEKLFF
clone size: .; D gene: .; V gene: TRBV11-2; J gene: TRBJ2-4; CDR3 DNA: TGTGCCAGCAGCTTAGAGTCAGGGATAAACATTCAGTACTTC; CDR3 protein: CASSLESGINIQYF
clone size: .; D gene: .; V gene: TRBV7-9; J gene: TRBJ1-2; CDR3 DNA: TGTGCCAGCAGCCTCGGGGGAGGAAACTATGGCTACACCTTC; CDR3 protein: CASSLGGGNYGYTF
clone size: once; D gene: TRBD1; V gene: TRBV2; J gene: TRBJ2-7; CDR3 DNA: TGTGCCAGCAGTGACCGGGACAGGGGGCGCGACGAGCAGTACTTC; CDR3 protein: CASSDRDRGRDEQYF
clone size: .; D gene: .; V gene: TRBV2; J gene: TRBJ1-5; CDR3 DNA: TGTGCCAGCAGCCAACAGGGAAGCAATCAGCCCCAGCATTTT; CDR3 protein: CASSQQGSNQPQHF
clone size: .; D gene: TRBD1; V gene: TRBV2; J gene: TRBJ1-2; CDR3 DNA: TGTGCCAGCAGTGGGGACAGGGGGCAAGGCTACACCTTC; CDR3 protein: CASSGDRGQGYTF
clone size: .; D gene: TRBD1; V gene: TRBV6-1; J gene: TRBJ2-7; CDR3 DNA: TGTGCCAGCAGTGACGCCGGGACAGGGAGGCTCGAGCAGTACTTC; CDR3 protein: CASSDAGTGRLEQYF
clone size: .; D gene: .; V gene: TRBV28; J gene: TRBJ1-2; CDR3 DNA: TGTGCCAGCAGTGTGCGGGGGGGACACACCTATGGCTACACCTTC; CDR3 protein: CASSVRGGHTYGYTF
clone size: few; D gene: TRBD2; V gene: TRBV10-2; J gene: TRBJ2-7; CDR3 DNA: TGCGCCAGCAGTGGGCGGCTAGCGGGCGACGAGCAGTACTTC; CDR3 protein: CASSGRLAGDEQYF
clone size: .; D gene: TRBD1; V gene: TRBV7-6; J gene: TRBJ2-5; CDR3 DNA: TGTGCCAGCAGCTTAGGACAGGGGAGGCAAGAGACCCAGTACTTC; CDR3 protein: CASSLGQGRQETQYF
clone size: .; D gene: .; V gene: TRBV5-1; J gene: TRBJ1-6; CDR3 DNA: TGCGCCAGCAGCTTACCCTACGCCTCAAATTCACCCCTCCACTTT; CDR3 protein: CASSLPYASNSPLHF
clone size: .; D gene: TRBD2; V gene: TRBV6-5; J gene: TRBJ2-3; CDR3 DNA: TGTGCCAGCAGGAGGACTAGCGGGAGCACAGATACGCAGTATTTT; CDR3 protein: CASRRTSGSTDTQYF